This TCR beta chain was sequenced during a study of blood T cell repertoires in COVID-19. Background on the study: There were acute and convalescent COVID-19 samples, and they came from the United States, Italy and Spain. T cells, B-cell-depleted T cells, or PBMCs supplied cDNA or gDNA.

How the authors handled the data: Amplification of reference gene primers provided the estimated nucleated cell counts. Data came from immunoSEQ multiplex PCR; TCRdb stores just in-frame clones and leaves some out. That table furnishes V, J and clone size, whereas the DNA furnished D and trimming. Of more than 200,000 clones listed, approximately 86% are singletons. Germline loops: CDR1 SQVTM, CDR2 ANQGSEA. V lost 2 bases and J 3 bases, leaving 16 bases between the germline ends. The CDR3 has 15 amino acids. This clone was picked up one time. This TCR was sampled from a woman aged 80 or over with active or convalescent COVID-19. The sequenced material came from peripheral blood. The V and J genes are TRBV29-1 and TRBJ1-2; D unresolved. This chain's CDR3 is CSVESGSRVDYGYTF. The CDR3 coding sequence is TGCAGCGTTGAAAGTGGGTCGAGGGTGGACTATGGCTACACCTTC.